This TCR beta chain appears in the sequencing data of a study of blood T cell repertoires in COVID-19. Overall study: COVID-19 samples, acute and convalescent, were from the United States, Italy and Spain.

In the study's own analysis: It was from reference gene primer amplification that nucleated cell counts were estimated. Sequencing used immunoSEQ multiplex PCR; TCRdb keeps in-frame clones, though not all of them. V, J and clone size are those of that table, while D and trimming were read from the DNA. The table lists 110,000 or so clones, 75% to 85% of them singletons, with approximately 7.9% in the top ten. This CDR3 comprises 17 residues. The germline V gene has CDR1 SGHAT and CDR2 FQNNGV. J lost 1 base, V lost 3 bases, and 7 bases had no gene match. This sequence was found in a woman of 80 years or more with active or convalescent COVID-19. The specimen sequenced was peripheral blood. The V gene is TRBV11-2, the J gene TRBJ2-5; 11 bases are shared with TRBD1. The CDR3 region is CASSFSGDRGAQETQYF. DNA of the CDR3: TGTGCCAGCAGCTTTTCCGGGGACAGGGGGGCCCAAGAGACCCAGTACTTC. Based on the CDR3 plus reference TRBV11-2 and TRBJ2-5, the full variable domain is EAGVAQSPRYKIIEKRQSVAFWCNPISGHATLYWYQQILGQGPKLLIQFQNNGVVDDSQLPKDRFSAERLKGVDSTLKIQPAKLEDSAVYLCASSFSGDRGAQETQYFGPGTRLLVL.